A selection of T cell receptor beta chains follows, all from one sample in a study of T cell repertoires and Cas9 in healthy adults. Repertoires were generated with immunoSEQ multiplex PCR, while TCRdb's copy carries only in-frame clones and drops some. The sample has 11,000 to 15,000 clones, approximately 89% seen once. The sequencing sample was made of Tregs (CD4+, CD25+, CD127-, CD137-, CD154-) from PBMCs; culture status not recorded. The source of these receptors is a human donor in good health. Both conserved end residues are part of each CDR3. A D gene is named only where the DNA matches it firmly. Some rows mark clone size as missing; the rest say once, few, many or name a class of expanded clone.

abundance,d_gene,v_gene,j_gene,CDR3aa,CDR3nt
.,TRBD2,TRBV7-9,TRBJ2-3,CASSTGVGTSGKHTQYF,TGTGCCAGCAGCACAGGGGTGGGGACTAGCGGTAAACATACGCAGTATTTT
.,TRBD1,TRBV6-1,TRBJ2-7,CASIYGTGGHEQYF,TGTGCCAGCATATATGGGACAGGGGGCCACGAGCAGTACTTC
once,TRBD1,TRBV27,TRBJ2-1,CASKRTGVPYNEQFF,TGTGCCAGCAAAAGGACAGGGGTGCCCTACAATGAGCAGTTCTTC
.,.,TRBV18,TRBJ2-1,CASSPPEGIEQFF,TGTGCCAGCTCACCACCCGAAGGAATTGAGCAGTTCTTC
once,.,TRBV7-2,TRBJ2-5,CASRLRRTPSPQETQYF,TGTGCCAGCAGGCTGAGGAGAACTCCCAGTCCCCAAGAGACCCAGTACTTC
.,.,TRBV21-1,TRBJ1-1,CASSNTGYEAFF,TGTGCCAGCAGCAATACAGGTTATGAAGCTTTCTTT
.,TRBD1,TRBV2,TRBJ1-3,CASRDRVKYNTIYF,TGTGCCAGCCGGGACAGGGTAAAATACAACACCATATATTTT
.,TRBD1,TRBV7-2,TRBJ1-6,CASSVTPGQGDSPLHF,TGTGCCAGCAGCGTAACACCGGGACAGGGCGATTCACCCCTCCACTTT
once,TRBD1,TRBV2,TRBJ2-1,CASSGGVMGQGFFHEQFF,TGTGCCAGCAGTGGGGGGGTTATGGGACAGGGGTTCTTCCATGAGCAGTTCTTC
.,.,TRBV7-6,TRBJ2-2,CASSGRLGTGELFF,TGTGCCAGCAGCGGAAGACTTGGGACCGGGGAGCTGTTTTTT
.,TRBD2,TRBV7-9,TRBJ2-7,CASSSSGGAEEQYF,TGTGCCAGCAGCAGTAGCGGGGGGGCAGAAGAGCAGTACTTC
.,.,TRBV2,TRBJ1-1,CASRRRTGDTEAFF,TGTGCCAGCAGACGGCGTACAGGAGACACTGAAGCTTTCTTT
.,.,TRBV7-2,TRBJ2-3,CASSPGGGTQYF,TGTGCCAGCAGCCCCGGTGGGGGTACGCAGTATTTT
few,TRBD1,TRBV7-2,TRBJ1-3,CASSLDRGGNTIYF,TGTGCCAGCAGCTTAGACAGGGGAGGAAACACCATATATTTT
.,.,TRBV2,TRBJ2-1,CASMLYISYNEQFF,TGTGCCAGCATGTTGTACATTTCCTACAATGAGCAGTTCTTC
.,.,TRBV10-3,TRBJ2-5,CAISEIGETQYF,TGTGCCATCAGTGAGATTGGGGAGACCCAGTACTTC
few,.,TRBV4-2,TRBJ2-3,CASSQDKQRASTDTQYF,TGTGCCAGCAGCCAAGATAAACAGAGGGCTAGCACAGATACGCAGTATTTT